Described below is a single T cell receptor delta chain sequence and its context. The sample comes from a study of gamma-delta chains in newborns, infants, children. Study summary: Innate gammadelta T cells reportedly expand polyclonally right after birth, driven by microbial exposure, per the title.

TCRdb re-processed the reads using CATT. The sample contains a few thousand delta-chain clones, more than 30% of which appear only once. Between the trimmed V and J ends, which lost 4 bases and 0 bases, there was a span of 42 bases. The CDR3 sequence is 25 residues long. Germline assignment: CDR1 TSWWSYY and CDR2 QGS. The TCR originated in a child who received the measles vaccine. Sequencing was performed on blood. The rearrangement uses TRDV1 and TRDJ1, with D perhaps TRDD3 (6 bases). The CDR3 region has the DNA TGTGCTCTTGGGGTAACCCCCAAGGCGTTTGCTACTTATTCTGTTTACTGGGTCTACACCGATAAACTCATCTTT. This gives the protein CALGVTPKAFATYSVYWVYTDKLIF.